This is a list of T cell receptor beta chains from one sample in a study of beta chain features in type 1 diabetes. The repertoire was sequenced with immunoSEQ multiplex PCR; TCRdb's copy has only in-frame clones and lacks some. The table shows 150,000 or so clones, with 48% occurring only once. Sequenced: Tregs from blood. These receptor sequences come from a man between 18 and 35 years old in good health. Each CDR3 is given with its conserved first and last residue. D genes are given only for firm matches. A row's size may be missing; if present it is once, few, many or a size class.

D	V	size	J	CDR3	DNA
TRBD1	TRBV18	few	TRBJ2-7	CASSPKVRTGSEEQYF	TGTGCCAGCTCACCAAAAGTACGGACAGGGTCGGAAGAGCAGTACTTC
TRBD2	TRBV5-4	NA	TRBJ2-1	CASSLGTSGGYNEQFF	TGTGCCAGCAGCTTGGGGACTAGCGGGGGCTACAATGAGCAGTTCTTC
NA	TRBV5-1	NA	TRBJ1-1	CASSLDSTNTEAFF	TGCGCCAGCAGCTTGGACAGCACGAACACTGAAGCTTTCTTT
TRBD1	TRBV7-2	NA	TRBJ1-2	CASSSDRGYGYTF	TGTGCCAGCAGTTCCGACAGGGGCTATGGCTACACCTTC
NA	TRBV9	NA	TRBJ2-2	CASSHRANTGELFF	TGTGCCAGCAGCCACAGGGCAAACACCGGGGAGCTGTTTTTT
NA	TRBV7-3	NA	TRBJ2-3	CASSLPQAGDTQYF	TGTGCCAGCAGCTTACCACAGGCTGGAGATACGCAGTATTTT
NA	TRBV5-1	once	TRBJ2-3	CASSLAIFRTDTQYF	TGCGCCAGCAGCTTGGCTATATTTCGCACAGATACGCAGTATTTT
TRBD1	TRBV6-5	few	TRBJ1-2	CASGQVLYGYTF	TGTGCCAGCGGACAGGTCCTCTATGGCTACACCTTC
TRBD1	TRBV30	NA	TRBJ2-7	CASGQGPYEQYF	TGTGCCTCGGGACAGGGGCCCTACGAGCAGTACTTC
NA	TRBV7-2	NA	TRBJ2-1	CASSFPLTGINEQFF	TGTGCCAGCAGCTTTCCACTCACCGGGATCAATGAGCAGTTCTTC
TRBD1	TRBV7-7	NA	TRBJ2-1	CASSHPGTAQFF	TGTGCTAGCAGCCATCCCGGGACAGCGCAGTTCTTC
NA	TRBV6-1	few	TRBJ2-3	CASRGAVPSTDTQYF	TGTGCCAGCAGGGGAGCGGTACCTAGCACAGATACGCAGTATTTT
TRBD1	TRBV7-8	NA	TRBJ1-2	CASSLGQGAGGYTF	TGTGCCAGCAGCTTGGGACAGGGGGCTGGGGGCTACACCTTC
TRBD2	TRBV4-2	NA	TRBJ2-7	CASSQGLAANYEQYF	TGTGCCAGCAGCCAGGGACTAGCGGCCAACTACGAGCAGTACTTC
TRBD1	TRBV19	NA	TRBJ1-5	CASTENRDRQPQHF	TGTGCCAGTACCGAAAACAGGGACAGACAGCCCCAGCATTTT
NA	TRBV6-1	NA	TRBJ2-7	CASSGGPGYEQYF	TGTGCCAGCAGCGGAGGGCCGGGCTACGAGCAGTACTTC
NA	TRBV4-3	NA	TRBJ1-5	CASSQKGRDWGNQPQHF	TGCGCCAGCAGCCAGAAAGGCCGGGATTGGGGCAATCAGCCCCAGCATTTT
TRBD1	TRBV5-4	NA	TRBJ1-4	CASSLYGTGGEGNEKLFF	TGTGCCAGCAGCTTGTATGGGACAGGGGGTGAAGGGAATGAAAAACTGTTTTTT
TRBD1	TRBV25-1	NA	TRBJ2-2	CASSRTGGNTGELFF	TGTGCCAGCAGTCGGACAGGGGGGAACACCGGGGAGCTGTTTTTT
NA	TRBV29-1	few	TRBJ1-1	CSVGGVPLGAFF	TGCAGCGTTGGCGGGGTTCCGTTAGGAGCTTTCTTT
NA	TRBV5-6	NA	TRBJ2-4	CASSFGRFLAKNIQYF	TGTGCCAGCAGCTTCGGTAGATTTCTAGCCAAAAACATTCAGTACTTC
TRBD1	TRBV10-3	few	TRBJ2-1	CAIRSGTGAQGEQFF	TGTGCCATCAGGTCCGGGACAGGCGCACAGGGTGAGCAGTTCTTC
TRBD2	TRBV6-1	NA	TRBJ2-1	CASSPGTSGNNEQFF	TGTGCCAGCAGTCCCGGGACTAGCGGCAACAATGAGCAGTTCTTC
TRBD1	TRBV18	NA	TRBJ1-2	CASSTRQGHSYGYTF	TGTGCCAGCTCAACCCGACAGGGCCATTCGTATGGCTACACCTTC
NA	TRBV10-3	few	TRBJ2-2	CAISGQKNTGELFF	TGTGCCATCAGTGGACAGAAGAACACCGGGGAGCTGTTTTTT
NA	TRBV20-1	few	TRBJ1-1	CSAIGSTEAFF	TGCAGTGCTATCGGTAGCACTGAAGCTTTCTTT
NA	TRBV28	NA	TRBJ1-5	CASRLQGNQPQHF	TGTGCCAGCAGGCTACAGGGTAATCAGCCCCAGCATTTT
NA	TRBV29-1	few	TRBJ2-3	CSVESSQGDTQYF	TGCAGCGTTGAAAGTAGTCAGGGAGATACGCAGTATTTT
TRBD1	TRBV7-2	few	TRBJ2-3	CASSASLRQRRGLRDTQYF	TGTGCCAGCAGCGCCAGCCTGCGACAAAGAAGGGGGCTTAGAGATACGCAGTATTTT
NA	TRBV4-2	few	TRBJ1-5	CASSHFADGDQPQHF	TGTGCCAGCAGCCATTTCGCGGACGGGGATCAGCCCCAGCATTTT
TRBD2	TRBV11-2	few	TRBJ2-1	CASSLYLAGARNNEQFF	TGTGCCAGCAGCTTATACCTAGCGGGGGCCCGCAACAATGAGCAGTTCTTC
TRBD1	TRBV29-1	NA	TRBJ2-7	CSVHGRTGGVYEQYF	TGCAGCGTTCACGGTAGGACAGGGGGCGTCTACGAGCAGTACTTC
NA	TRBV7-9	NA	TRBJ2-3	CASSLDRLTDTQYF	TGTGCCAGCAGCTTAGACAGATTGACAGATACGCAGTATTTT
TRBD2	TRBV7-3	few	TRBJ2-7	CASSLTGGSFYEQYF	TGTGCCAGCAGCTTAACGGGCGGGAGCTTCTACGAGCAGTACTTC
TRBD1	TRBV7-2	NA	TRBJ2-7	CASSRTGTGTYEQYF	TGTGCCAGCAGCCGAACCGGGACAGGAACCTACGAGCAGTACTTC
NA	TRBV5-1	few	TRBJ1-6	CASSSLNSDSPLHF	TGCGCCAGCAGCTCGCTAAACAGTGATTCACCCCTCCACTTT
NA	TRBV7-2	few	TRBJ2-1	CASSLGGLRFF	TGTGCCAGCAGCTTAGGAGGTCTTCGGTTCTTC
NA	TRBV7-2	NA	TRBJ2-7	CASSSGQFSYEQYF	TGTGCCAGCAGCTCCGGACAGTTTTCTTACGAGCAGTACTTC
NA	TRBV5-1	NA	TRBJ2-1	CASSFSHRLSSNEQFF	TGCGCCAGCAGCTTTTCGCACAGGCTTTCGAGTAATGAGCAGTTCTTC
NA	TRBV7-2	NA	TRBJ2-1	CASSPGAKSEQFF	TGTGCCAGCAGCCCCGGAGCTAAGAGTGAGCAGTTCTTC
TRBD1	TRBV9	NA	TRBJ2-3	CASSVGQGPDTQYF	TGTGCCAGCAGCGTAGGACAGGGACCAGATACGCAGTATTTT
TRBD1	TRBV7-2	NA	TRBJ2-5	CASSLRTGGGTQYF	TGTGCCAGCAGCTTAAGGACAGGGGGAGGGACCCAGTACTTC
NA	TRBV5-1	NA	TRBJ2-7	CASSLAAGNYEQYF	TGCGCCAGCAGCTTGGCGGCAGGGAACTACGAGCAGTACTTC
TRBD1	TRBV28	NA	TRBJ2-3	CASSRYRGEGDTQYF	TGTGCCAGCAGTCGCTACAGGGGCGAGGGAGATACGCAGTATTTT
TRBD2	TRBV5-6	NA	TRBJ2-1	CASSLAGISGRGNNEQFF	TGTGCCAGCAGCTTGGCCGGGATTAGCGGGAGAGGGAACAATGAGCAGTTCTTC